These T cell receptor beta chains were read from a single sample in a study of blood T cell repertoires in COVID-19. Produced via immunoSEQ multiplex PCR; TCRdb's table is partial and in-frame only. The sample includes 150,000 to 200,000 clones, about 92% of them seen just once. Sequences were obtained from peripheral blood. Receptor source: a man in his thirties or forties with COVID-19, enrolled during active disease. Both conserved end residues are part of each CDR3. The D gene is left open where the match is weak. Size tells how often a clone was seen (once, few, many) or the class of an expanded clone, and some rows leave it out.

CASSSGLVTGELFF	TGTGCCAGCAGCTCAGGTCTCGTCACCGGGGAGCTGTTTTTT	-	TRBV28	-	TRBJ2-2
CSVEYGTESSYEQYF	TGCAGCGTTGAATATGGGACAGAGAGCTCCTACGAGCAGTACTTC	-	TRBV29-1	TRBD1	TRBJ2-7
CASSLGGGLYTIYF	TGTGCCAGCAGCTTAGGAGGGGGCTTGTACACCATATATTTT	-	TRBV13	TRBD1	TRBJ1-3
CATTSSAGQAYGYTF	TGTGCCACCACTTCTTCGGCGGGACAGGCCTATGGCTACACCTTC	-	TRBV10-3	TRBD1	TRBJ1-2
CAWSRTGAAAEAFF	TGTGCCTGGAGTAGGACAGGGGCGGCGGCTGAAGCTTTCTTT	-	TRBV30	TRBD1	TRBJ1-1
CASSQNPGGSYNEQFF	TGTGCCAGCAGCCAAAACCCGGGGGGGTCGTACAATGAGCAGTTCTTC	-	TRBV4-2	TRBD2	TRBJ2-1
CASSGQSYNEKLFF	TGTGCCAGCTCGGGACAGAGCTATAATGAAAAACTGTTTTTT	-	TRBV2	TRBD1	TRBJ1-4
CASSSRGIRYTGELFF	TGTGCCAGCAGTTCCAGGGGGATACGATACACCGGGGAGCTGTTTTTT	-	TRBV27	TRBD1	TRBJ2-2
CASSLLQGNQPQHF	TGTGCCAGCAGCTTATTACAGGGCAATCAGCCCCAGCATTTT	-	TRBV7-8	-	TRBJ1-5
CASSLATRRSGWTDTQYF	TGTGCCAGCAGCTTAGCCACCCGGCGGTCTGGCTGGACAGATACGCAGTATTTT	-	TRBV11-3	-	TRBJ2-3
CARDRQGDNSPLHF	TGTGCCAGAGATAGACAGGGTGATAATTCACCCCTCCACTTT	-	TRBV5-3	TRBD1	TRBJ1-6
CAISEFQGGNQPQHF	TGTGCCATCAGTGAGTTCCAGGGTGGGAATCAGCCCCAGCATTTT	-	TRBV10-3	-	TRBJ1-5
CASSRDWQNTGELFF	TGTGCCAGCAGCCGGGACTGGCAAAACACCGGGGAGCTGTTTTTT	-	TRBV5-4	-	TRBJ2-2
CASSLTPELADTQYF	TGTGCCAGTAGTTTGACCCCAGAGCTAGCAGATACGCAGTATTTT	-	TRBV19	-	TRBJ2-3
CASSIGQGSKEFF	TGTGCCAGTAGTATAGGACAGGGCAGTAAAGAGTTCTTC	-	TRBV19	TRBD1	TRBJ2-1
CASSNSLAGGSEQFF	TGTGCCAGCTCAAACTCGCTAGCGGGAGGTTCTGAGCAGTTCTTC	-	TRBV18	TRBD2	TRBJ2-1
CASSQEGQETYEQYF	TGCGCCAGCAGCCAAGAAGGACAGGAGACCTACGAGCAGTACTTC	-	TRBV4-3	TRBD1	TRBJ2-7
CASSYSKLAWETQYF	TGTGCCAGCAGTTACTCGAAACTAGCTTGGGAGACCCAGTACTTC	-	TRBV6-5	-	TRBJ2-5
CASTSTREPQHF	TGTGCCAGCACCTCGACCAGGGAGCCCCAGCATTTT	-	TRBV28	-	TRBJ1-5
CASSQVGASGNTIYF	TGCGCCAGCAGCCAAGTTGGGGCCTCTGGAAACACCATATATTTT	once	TRBV4-3	-	TRBJ1-3
CASSNRDTGYTF	TGTGCCAGCAGTAACAGGGATACAGGCTACACCTTC	-	TRBV6-2/TRBV6-3	-	TRBJ1-2
CASSIGLDRGYGYTF	TGTGCCAGTAGTATAGGGCTGGACAGGGGATATGGCTACACCTTC	-	TRBV19	TRBD1	TRBJ1-2
CASSIEWPGQFYGYTF	TGTGCCAGTAGTATAGAATGGCCGGGACAGTTTTATGGCTACACCTTC	-	TRBV19	TRBD1	TRBJ1-2
CATSRGGGLNEKLFF	TGTGCCACCAGCAGAGGCGGAGGTCTTAATGAAAAACTGTTTTTT	-	TRBV15	-	TRBJ1-4
CASSSQVDTQYF	TGTGCCAGCAGTTCGCAGGTAGATACGCAGTATTTT	-	TRBV7-2	-	TRBJ2-3
CASSPRGSGVLTGELFF	TGTGCCAGCAGTCCCCGGGGTAGCGGGGTTCTAACCGGGGAGCTGTTTTTT	-	TRBV6-6	TRBD2	TRBJ2-2
CASAPQFLNTGELFF	TGTGCTAGTGCCCCCCAGTTCCTGAACACCGGGGAGCTGTTTTTT	-	TRBV12-5	-	TRBJ2-2
CAWSPRDRGSSYNEQFF	TGTGCCTGGAGTCCCCGGGACAGGGGATCTTCTTACAATGAGCAGTTCTTC	-	TRBV30	TRBD1	TRBJ2-1
CAWSGRTAYNSPLHF	TGTGCCTGGAGTGGTAGGACAGCATATAATTCACCCCTCCACTTT	-	TRBV30	-	TRBJ1-6
CASSDQGGSPLHF	TGTGCCAGCAGTGACCAGGGGGGTTCACCCCTCCACTTT	-	TRBV6-4	TRBD1	TRBJ1-6
CASTAGQATAYEQYF	TGTGCCAGCACCGCCGGACAGGCGACAGCCTACGAGCAGTACTTC	-	TRBV5-6	TRBD1	TRBJ2-7
CASSQDYPGGPNQPQHF	TGCGCCAGCAGCCAAGATTATCCGGGGGGACCTAATCAGCCCCAGCATTTT	-	TRBV4-1	-	TRBJ1-5
CASSLSRQGRNEQYF	TGTGCCAGCAGCTTAAGTAGGCAGGGAAGGAACGAGCAGTACTTC	once	TRBV11-1	-	TRBJ2-7
CASSPEGVGRFYEQYF	TGTGCCAGCTCACCAGAGGGGGTAGGCAGGTTCTACGAGCAGTACTTC	-	TRBV18	-	TRBJ2-7
CASSLVGQLAEAFF	TGCGCCAGCAGCTTGGTCGGACAGCTGGCTGAAGCTTTCTTT	-	TRBV5-1	-	TRBJ1-1
CASTTRVRTTEAFF	TGTGCCAGCACCACAAGGGTCCGGACTACTGAAGCTTTCTTT	-	TRBV3-1/TRBV3-2	-	TRBJ1-1
CASRRSPWRGGGHEQYF	TGTGCCAGCAGACGTTCCCCCTGGCGGGGGGGCGGCCACGAGCAGTACTTC	-	TRBV11-3	TRBD2	TRBJ2-7
CASSLNGQGLGLETQYF	TGTGCCAGCAGCTTAAATGGGCAGGGGCTCGGTTTGGAGACCCAGTACTTC	-	TRBV7-3	-	TRBJ2-5
CASSQRGRAFTEAFF	TGTGCCAGCAGCCAAAGGGGCAGGGCGTTCACTGAAGCTTTCTTT	-	TRBV3-1/TRBV3-2	-	TRBJ1-1